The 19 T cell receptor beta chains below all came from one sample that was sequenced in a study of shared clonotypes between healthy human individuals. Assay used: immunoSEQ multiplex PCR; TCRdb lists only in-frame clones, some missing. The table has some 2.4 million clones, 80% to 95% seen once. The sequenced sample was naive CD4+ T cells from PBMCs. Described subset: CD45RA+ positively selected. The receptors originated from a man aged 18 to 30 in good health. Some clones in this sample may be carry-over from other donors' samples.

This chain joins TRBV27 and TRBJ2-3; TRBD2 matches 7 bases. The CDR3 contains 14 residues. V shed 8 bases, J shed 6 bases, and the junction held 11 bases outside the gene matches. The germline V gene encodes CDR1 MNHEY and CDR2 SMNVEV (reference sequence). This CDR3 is CASWAGAVRDTQYF. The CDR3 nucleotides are TGTGCCAGCTGGGCGGGAGCGGTGAGGGATACGCAGTATTTT.

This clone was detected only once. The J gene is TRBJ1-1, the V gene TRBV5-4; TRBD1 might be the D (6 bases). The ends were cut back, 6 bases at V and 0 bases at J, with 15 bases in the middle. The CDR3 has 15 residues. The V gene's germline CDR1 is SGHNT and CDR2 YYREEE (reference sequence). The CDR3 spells CASNHGGPMNTEAFF. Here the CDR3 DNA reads TGTGCCAGCAACCACGGGGGGCCTATGAACACTGAAGCTTTCTTT.

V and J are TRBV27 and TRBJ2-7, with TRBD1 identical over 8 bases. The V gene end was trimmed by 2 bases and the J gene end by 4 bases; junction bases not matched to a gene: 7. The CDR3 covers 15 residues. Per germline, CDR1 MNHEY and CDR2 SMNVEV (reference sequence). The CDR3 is CASSLGPGGIYEQYF. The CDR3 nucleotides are TGTGCCAGCAGTTTAGGACCAGGGGGCATTTACGAGCAGTACTTC.

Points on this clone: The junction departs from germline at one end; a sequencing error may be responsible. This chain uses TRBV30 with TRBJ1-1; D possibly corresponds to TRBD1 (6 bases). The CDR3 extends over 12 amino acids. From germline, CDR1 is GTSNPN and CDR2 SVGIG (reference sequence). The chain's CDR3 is CLGGRTNTEAFF. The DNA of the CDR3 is TGCCTGGGGGGCCGAACGAACACTGAAGCTTTCTTT.

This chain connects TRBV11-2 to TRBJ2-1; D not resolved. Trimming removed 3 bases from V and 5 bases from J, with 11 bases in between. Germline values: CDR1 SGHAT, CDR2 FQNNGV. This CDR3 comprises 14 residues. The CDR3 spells CASSLVWGNNEQFF. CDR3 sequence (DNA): TGTGCCAGCAGCTTGGTTTGGGGAAACAATGAGCAGTTCTTC.

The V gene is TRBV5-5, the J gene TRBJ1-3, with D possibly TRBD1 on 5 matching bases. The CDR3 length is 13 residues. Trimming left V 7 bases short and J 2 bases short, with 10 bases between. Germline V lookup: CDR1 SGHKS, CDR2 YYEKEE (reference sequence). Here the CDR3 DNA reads TGTGCCAGCCGACGGGGCACTGGAAACACCATATATTTT. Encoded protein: CASRRGTGNTIYF.

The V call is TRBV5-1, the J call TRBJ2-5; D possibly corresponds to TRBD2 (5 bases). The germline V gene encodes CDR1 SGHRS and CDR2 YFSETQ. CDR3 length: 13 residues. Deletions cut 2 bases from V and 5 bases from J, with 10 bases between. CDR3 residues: CASSFEGPETQYF. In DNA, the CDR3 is TGCGCCAGCAGCTTTGAGGGTCCGGAGACCCAGTACTTC.

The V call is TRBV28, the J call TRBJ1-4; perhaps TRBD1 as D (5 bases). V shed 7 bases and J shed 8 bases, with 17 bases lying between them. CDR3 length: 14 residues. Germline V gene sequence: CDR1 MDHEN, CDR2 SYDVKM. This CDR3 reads CASTIGGLWEKLFF. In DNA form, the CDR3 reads TGTGCCAGCACCATTGGGGGGTTATGGGAAAAACTGTTTTTT. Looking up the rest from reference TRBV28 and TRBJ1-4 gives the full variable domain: DVKVTQSSRYLVKRTGEKVFLECVQDMDHENMFWYRQDPGLGLRLIYFSYDVKMKEKGDIPEGYSVSREKKERFSLILESASTNQTSMYLCASTIGGLWEKLFFGSGTQLSVL.

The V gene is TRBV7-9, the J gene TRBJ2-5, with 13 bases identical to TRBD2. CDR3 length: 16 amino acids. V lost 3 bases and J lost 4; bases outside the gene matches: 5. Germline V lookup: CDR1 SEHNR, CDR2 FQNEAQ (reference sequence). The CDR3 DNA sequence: TGTGCCAGCAGCTTGTTAGGACTAGCGGGAGTAGAGACCCAGTACTTC. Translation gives CASSLLGLAGVETQYF.

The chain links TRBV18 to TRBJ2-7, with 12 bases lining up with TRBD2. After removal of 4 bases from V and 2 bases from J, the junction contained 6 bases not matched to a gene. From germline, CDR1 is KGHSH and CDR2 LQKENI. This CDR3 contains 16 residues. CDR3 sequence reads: CASSHTRTSGTYEQYF. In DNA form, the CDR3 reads TGTGCCAGCTCACACACCCGGACTAGCGGGACCTACGAGCAGTACTTC.

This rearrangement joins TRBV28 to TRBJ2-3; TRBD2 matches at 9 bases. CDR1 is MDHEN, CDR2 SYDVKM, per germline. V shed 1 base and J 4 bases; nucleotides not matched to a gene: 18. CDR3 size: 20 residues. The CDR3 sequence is CASSLYTLGLSGSGADTQYF. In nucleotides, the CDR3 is TGTGCCAGCAGTTTATATACTCTGGGACTTAGCGGGAGTGGTGCAGATACGCAGTATTTT.

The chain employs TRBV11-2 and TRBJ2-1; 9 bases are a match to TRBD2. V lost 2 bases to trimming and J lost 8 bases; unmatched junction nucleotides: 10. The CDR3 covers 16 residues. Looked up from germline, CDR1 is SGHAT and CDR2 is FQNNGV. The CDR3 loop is CASSLSKLAGGDEQFF. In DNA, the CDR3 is TGTGCCAGCAGCTTATCTAAACTAGCGGGTGGGGATGAGCAGTTCTTC.

CDR3 region: CASTGGSYSYEQYF. The CDR3 nucleotides read TGTGCCAGCACGGGAGGGAGCTACTCCTACGAGCAGTACTTC. This chain uses TRBV2 with TRBJ2-7; 8 bases are shared with TRBD2. The CDR3 contains 14 residues. With V trimmed by 7 bases and J by 0 bases, 5 bases remained unmatched. CDR1 is SNHLY, CDR2 FYNNEI, per germline.

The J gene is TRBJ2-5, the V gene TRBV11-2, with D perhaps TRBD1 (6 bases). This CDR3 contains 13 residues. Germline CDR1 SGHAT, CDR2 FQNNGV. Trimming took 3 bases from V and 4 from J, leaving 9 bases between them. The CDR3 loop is CASSFNRVETQYF. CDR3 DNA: TGTGCCAGCAGCTTTAACAGGGTAGAGACCCAGTACTTC.

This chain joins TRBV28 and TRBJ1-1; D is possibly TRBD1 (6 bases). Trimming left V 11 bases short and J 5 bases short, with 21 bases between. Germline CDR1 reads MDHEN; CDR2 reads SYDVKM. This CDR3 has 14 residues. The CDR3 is CASLPPGAKTEAFF. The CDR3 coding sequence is TGTGCCTCGCTTCCGCCAGGGGCAAAAACTGAAGCTTTCTTT.

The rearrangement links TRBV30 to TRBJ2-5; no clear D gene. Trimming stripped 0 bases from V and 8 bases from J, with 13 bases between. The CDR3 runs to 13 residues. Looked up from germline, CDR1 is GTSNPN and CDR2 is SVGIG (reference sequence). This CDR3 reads CAWSVLHSVTQYF. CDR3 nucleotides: TGTGCCTGGAGTGTACTTCATTCGGTTACCCAGTACTTC.

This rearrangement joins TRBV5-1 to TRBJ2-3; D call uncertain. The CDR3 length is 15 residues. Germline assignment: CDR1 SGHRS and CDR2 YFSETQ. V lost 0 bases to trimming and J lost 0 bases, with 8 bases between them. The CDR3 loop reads CASSLAPTSTDTQYF. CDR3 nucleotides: TGCGCCAGCAGCTTGGCCCCGACTAGCACAGATACGCAGTATTTT. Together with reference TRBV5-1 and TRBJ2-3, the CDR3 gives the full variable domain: KAGVTQTPRYLIKTRGQQVTLSCSPISGHRSVSWYQQTPGQGLQFLFEYFSETQRNKGNFPGRFSGRQFSNSRSEMNVSTLELGDSALYLCASSLAPTSTDTQYFGPGTRLTVL.

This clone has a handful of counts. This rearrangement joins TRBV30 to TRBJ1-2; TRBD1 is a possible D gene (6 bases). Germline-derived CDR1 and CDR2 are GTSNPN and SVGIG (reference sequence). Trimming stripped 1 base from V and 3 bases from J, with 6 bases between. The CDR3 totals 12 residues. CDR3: CAWSDRDYGYTF. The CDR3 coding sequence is TGTGCCTGGAGTGACAGGGACTATGGCTACACCTTC.

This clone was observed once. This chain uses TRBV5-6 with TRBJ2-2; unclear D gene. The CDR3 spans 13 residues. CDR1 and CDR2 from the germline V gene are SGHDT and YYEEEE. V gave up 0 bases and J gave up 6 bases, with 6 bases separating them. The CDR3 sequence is CASSLAGPGELFF. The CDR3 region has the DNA TGTGCCAGCAGCTTGGCTGGGCCCGGGGAGCTGTTTTTT.